These T cell receptor beta chains were read from a single sample in a study of T cell changes during pregnancy in multiple sclerosis. Profiled with immunoSEQ multiplex PCR; TCRdb holds only in-frame clones, not every one. Among approximately 99,000 clones listed, 90% were seen once. The sequences come from peripheral blood, collected in the second trimester of pregnancy. These receptors came from a female donor in good health, enrolled as a control in a pregnancy study. CDR3s include the opening cysteine and the closing phenylalanine or tryptophan. The D gene is left open where the match is weak. Clone size is not always given. Where it is, it says once, few, many or a class for expanded clones.

TRBD1	.	TRBV6-1	TRBJ1-1	TGTGCCAGCAGTGTGGGACAGGGAAACACTGAAGCTTTCTTT	CASSVGQGNTEAFF
.	.	TRBV6-5	TRBJ2-5	TGTGCCAGCAGTTCGCAGGGTCAAGAGACCCAGTACTTC	CASSSQGQETQYF
.	.	TRBV5-1	TRBJ2-3	TGCGCCAGCAGCTTGCTTGGGGGCTGGACAGATACGCAGTATTTT	CASSLLGGWTDTQYF
TRBD2	.	TRBV6-5	TRBJ2-7	TGTGCCACCAGCCGGGAGGGCCGGTCCTACGAGCAGTACTTC	CATSREGRSYEQYF
TRBD1	.	TRBV27	TRBJ1-5	TGTGCCAGCAGTTTAATACAGGGGCCCCCTAATCAGCCCCAGCATTTT	CASSLIQGPPNQPQHF
.	.	TRBV5-4	TRBJ2-7	TGTGCCAGCAGCCCGCCTCCCCCGAGGCCCCACGAGCAGTACTTC	CASSPPPPRPHEQYF
.	.	TRBV29-1	TRBJ1-2	TGCAGCGTTGAGGTACAGGGCTATGGCTACACCTTC	CSVEVQGYGYTF
TRBD2	few	TRBV6-4	TRBJ2-1	TGTGCCAGCAGTAGGACTAGCGGGGGGACCAATGAGCAGTTCTTC	CASSRTSGGTNEQFF
.	.	TRBV27	TRBJ2-3	TGTGCCAGCATTCCGAGGGGGAGCACAGATACGCAGTATTTT	CASIPRGSTDTQYF
.	.	TRBV28	TRBJ1-2	TGTGCCAGCAGTTTAGTCGGGCCCCGGGGCTATGGCTACACCTTC	CASSLVGPRGYGYTF
.	few	TRBV18	TRBJ1-4	TGTGCCAGCTCACCAAATCGGGACATTGGCGAAAAACTGTTTTTT	CASSPNRDIGEKLFF
.	.	TRBV11-2	TRBJ1-2	TGTGCCAGCAGCTTAGACCGCGGTTATGGCTACACCTTC	CASSLDRGYGYTF
.	once	TRBV5-4	TRBJ2-3	TGTGCCAGCAGCTTGGTGGGAGTGGATACGCAGTATTTT	CASSLVGVDTQYF
TRBD1	.	TRBV18	TRBJ1-4	TGTGCCAGCTCACCGAGGGACAGGGAGTACGAAAAACTGTTTTTT	CASSPRDREYEKLFF
TRBD1	.	TRBV7-2	TRBJ2-5	TGTGCCAGCAGCCCCTCCAGGGGGCATCGGGAGACCCAGTACTTC	CASSPSRGHRETQYF
TRBD2	.	TRBV7-2	TRBJ2-3	TGTGCCAGCAGCTTAGCGAGACTAGCGGCCTCCCCGAGTACGCAGTATTTT	CASSLARLAASPSTQYF